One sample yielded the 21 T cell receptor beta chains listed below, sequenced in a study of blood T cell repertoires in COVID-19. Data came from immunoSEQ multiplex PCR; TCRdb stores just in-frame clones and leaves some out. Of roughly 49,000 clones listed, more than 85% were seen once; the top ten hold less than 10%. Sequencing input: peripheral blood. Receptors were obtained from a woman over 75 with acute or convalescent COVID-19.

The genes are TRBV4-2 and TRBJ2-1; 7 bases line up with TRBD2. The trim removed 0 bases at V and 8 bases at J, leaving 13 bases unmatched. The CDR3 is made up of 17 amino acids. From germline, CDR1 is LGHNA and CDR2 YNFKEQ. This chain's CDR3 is CASSQDLGRELSYEQFF. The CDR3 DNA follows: TGTGCCAGCAGCCAAGACCTGGGGCGGGAGCTGAGCTATGAGCAGTTCTTC.

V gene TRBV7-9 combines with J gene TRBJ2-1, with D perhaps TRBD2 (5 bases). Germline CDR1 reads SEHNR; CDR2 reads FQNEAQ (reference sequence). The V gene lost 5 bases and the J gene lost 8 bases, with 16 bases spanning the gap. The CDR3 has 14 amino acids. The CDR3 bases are TGTGCCAGCAGCCGGAGTACGGGGTTAGATGAGCAGTTCTTC. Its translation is CASSRSTGLDEQFF.

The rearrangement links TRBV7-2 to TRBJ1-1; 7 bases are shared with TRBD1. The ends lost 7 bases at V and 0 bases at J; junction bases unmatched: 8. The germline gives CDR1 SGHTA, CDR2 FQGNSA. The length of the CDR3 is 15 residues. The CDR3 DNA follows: TGTGCCAGCACCTTTTCCGGACAGGTGAACACTGAAGCTTTCTTT. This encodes CASTFSGQVNTEAFF.

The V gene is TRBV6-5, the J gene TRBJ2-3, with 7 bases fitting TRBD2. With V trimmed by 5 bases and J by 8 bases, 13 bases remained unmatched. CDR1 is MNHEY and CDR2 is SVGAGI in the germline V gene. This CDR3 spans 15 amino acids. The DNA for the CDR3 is TGTGCCAGCAGTCGTGGCGGCACTAGCGTCGCTACGCAGTATTTT. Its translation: CASSRGGTSVATQYF.

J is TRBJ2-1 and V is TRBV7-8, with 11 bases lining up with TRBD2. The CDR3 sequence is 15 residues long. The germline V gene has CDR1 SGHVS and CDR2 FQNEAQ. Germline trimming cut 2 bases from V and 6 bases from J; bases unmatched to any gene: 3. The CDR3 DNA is TGTGCCAGCAGCTTACTAGCGGGAGGTGCCAATGAGCAGTTCTTC. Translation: CASSLLAGGANEQFF.

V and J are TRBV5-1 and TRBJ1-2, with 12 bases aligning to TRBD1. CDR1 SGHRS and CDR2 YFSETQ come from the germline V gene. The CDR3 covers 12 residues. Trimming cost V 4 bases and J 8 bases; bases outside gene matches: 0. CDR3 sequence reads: CASSGTGGGYTF. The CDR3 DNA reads TGCGCCAGCAGCGGGACAGGGGGCGGCTACACCTTC.

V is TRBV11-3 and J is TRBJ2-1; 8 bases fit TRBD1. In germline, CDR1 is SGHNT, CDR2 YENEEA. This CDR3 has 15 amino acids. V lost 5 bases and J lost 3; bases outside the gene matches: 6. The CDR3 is CASSIGQGGYNEQFF. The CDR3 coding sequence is TGTGCCAGCAGCATAGGACAGGGTGGCTACAATGAGCAGTTCTTC.

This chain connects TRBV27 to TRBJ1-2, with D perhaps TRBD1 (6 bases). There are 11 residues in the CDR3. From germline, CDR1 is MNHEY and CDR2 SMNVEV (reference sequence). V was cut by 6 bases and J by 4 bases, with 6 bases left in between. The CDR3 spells CASRQGYGYTF. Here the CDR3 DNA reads TGTGCCAGCAGACAGGGCTATGGCTACACCTTC.

The CDR3 here is CASSEGQGANGYTF. The CDR3 DNA is TGTGCCAGCAGTGAAGGGCAGGGGGCGAATGGCTACACCTTC. The chain employs TRBV2 and TRBJ1-2, with 8 bases fitting TRBD1. The CDR3 extends over 14 amino acids. Germline-derived CDR1 and CDR2 are SNHLY and FYNNEI. V shed 1 base and J 6 bases; nucleotides not matched to a gene: 4.

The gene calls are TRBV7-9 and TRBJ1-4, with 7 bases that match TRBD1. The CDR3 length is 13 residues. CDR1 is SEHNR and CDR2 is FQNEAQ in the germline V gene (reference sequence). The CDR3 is CASKGADGEKLFF. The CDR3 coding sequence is TGTGCGTCTAAGGGGGCGGATGGCGAAAAACTGTTTTTT. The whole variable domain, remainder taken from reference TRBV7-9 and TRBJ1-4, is DTGVSQNPRHKITKRGQNVTFRCDPISEHNRLYWYRQTLGQGPEFLTYFQNEAQLEKSRLLSDRFSAERPKGSFSTLEIQRTEQGDSAMYLCASKGADGEKLFFGSGTQLSVL.

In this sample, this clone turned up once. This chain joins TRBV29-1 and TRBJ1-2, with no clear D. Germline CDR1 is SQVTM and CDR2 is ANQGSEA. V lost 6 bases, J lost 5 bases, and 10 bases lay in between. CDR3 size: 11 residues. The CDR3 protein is CSVLRGYGYTF. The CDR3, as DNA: TGCAGCGTCCTCCGGGGTTATGGCTACACCTTC.

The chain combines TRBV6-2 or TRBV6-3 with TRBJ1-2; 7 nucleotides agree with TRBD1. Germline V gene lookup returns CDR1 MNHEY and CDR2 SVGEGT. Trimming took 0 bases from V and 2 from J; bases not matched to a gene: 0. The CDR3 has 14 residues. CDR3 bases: TGTGCCAGCAGTTACTCACAGGGGAACTATGGCTACACCTTC. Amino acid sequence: CASSYSQGNYGYTF.

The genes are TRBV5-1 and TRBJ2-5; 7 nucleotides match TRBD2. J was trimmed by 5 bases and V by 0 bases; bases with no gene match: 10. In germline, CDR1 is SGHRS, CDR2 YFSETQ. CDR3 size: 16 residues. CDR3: CASSLGQSGIGETQYF. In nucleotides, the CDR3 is TGCGCCAGCAGCTTGGGCCAAAGCGGGATTGGTGAGACCCAGTACTTC. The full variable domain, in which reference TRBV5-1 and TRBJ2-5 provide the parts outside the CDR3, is KAGVTQTPRYLIKTRGQQVTLSCSPISGHRSVSWYQQTPGQGLQFLFEYFSETQRNKGNFPGRFSGRQFSNSRSEMNVSTLELGDSALYLCASSLGQSGIGETQYFGPGTRLLVL.

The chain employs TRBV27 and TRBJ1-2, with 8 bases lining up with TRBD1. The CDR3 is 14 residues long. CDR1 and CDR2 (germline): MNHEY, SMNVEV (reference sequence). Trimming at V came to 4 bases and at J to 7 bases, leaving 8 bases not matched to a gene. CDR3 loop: CASSSQGARSGYTF. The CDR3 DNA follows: TGTGCCAGCAGTTCGCAGGGGGCGCGTAGTGGCTACACCTTC.

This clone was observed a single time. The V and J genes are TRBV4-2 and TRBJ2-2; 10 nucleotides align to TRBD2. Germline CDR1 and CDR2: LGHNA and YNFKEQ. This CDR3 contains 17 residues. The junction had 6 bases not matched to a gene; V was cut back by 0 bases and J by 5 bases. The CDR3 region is CASSQDIAGGVTGELFF. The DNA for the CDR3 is TGTGCCAGCAGCCAAGATATAGCGGGAGGAGTAACCGGGGAGCTGTTTTTT.

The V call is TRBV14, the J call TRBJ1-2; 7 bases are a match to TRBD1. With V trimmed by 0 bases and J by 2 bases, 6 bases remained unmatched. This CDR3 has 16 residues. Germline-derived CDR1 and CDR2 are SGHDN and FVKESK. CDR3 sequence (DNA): TGTGCCAGCAGCCAAGAAGGGGGCAGCTTGAACTATGGCTACACCTTC. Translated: CASSQEGGSLNYGYTF. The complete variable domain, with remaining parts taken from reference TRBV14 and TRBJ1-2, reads EAGVTQFPSHSVIEKGQTVTLRCDPISGHDNLYWYRRVMGKEIKFLLHFVKESKQDESGMPNNRFLAERTGGTYSTLKVQPAELEDSGVYFCASSQEGGSLNYGYTFGSGTRLTVV.

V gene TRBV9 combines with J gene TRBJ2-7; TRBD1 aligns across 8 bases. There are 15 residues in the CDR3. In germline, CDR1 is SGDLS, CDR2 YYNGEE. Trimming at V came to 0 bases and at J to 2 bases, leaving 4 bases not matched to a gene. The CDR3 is CASSVGTGRTYEQYF. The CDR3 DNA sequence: TGTGCCAGCAGCGTAGGGACAGGGAGGACCTACGAGCAGTACTTC.

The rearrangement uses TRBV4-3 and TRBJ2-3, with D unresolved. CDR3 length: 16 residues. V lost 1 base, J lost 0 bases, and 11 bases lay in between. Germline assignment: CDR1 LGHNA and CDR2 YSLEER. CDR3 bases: TGCGCCAGCAGCCAAGTCCGAGTCTTTAGCACAGATACGCAGTATTTT. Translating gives CASSQVRVFSTDTQYF.

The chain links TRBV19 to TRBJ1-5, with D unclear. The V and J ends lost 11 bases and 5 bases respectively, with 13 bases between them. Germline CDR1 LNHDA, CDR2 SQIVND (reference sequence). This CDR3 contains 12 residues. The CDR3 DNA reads TGTGCCGGTGGTAACAGCTATCAGCCCCAGCATTTT. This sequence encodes CAGGNSYQPQHF.

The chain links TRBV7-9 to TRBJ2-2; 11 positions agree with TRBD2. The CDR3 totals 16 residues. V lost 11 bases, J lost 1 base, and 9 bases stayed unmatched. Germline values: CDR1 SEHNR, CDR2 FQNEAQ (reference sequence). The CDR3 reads CADRGLAGGNTGELFF. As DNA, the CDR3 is TGTGCCGACCGAGGACTAGCGGGTGGGAACACCGGGGAGCTGTTTTTT.

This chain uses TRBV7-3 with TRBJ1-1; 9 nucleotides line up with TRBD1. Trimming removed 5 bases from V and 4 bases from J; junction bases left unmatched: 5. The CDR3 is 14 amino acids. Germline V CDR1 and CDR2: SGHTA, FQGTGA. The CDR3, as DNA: TGTGCCAGCAGCCTGGGACAGGGCGCCACTGAAGCTTTCTTT. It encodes CASSLGQGATEAFF.